Following are 2 T cell receptor beta chains from one sample sequenced in a study of blood T cells in healthy people across ages. Combining a sample-barcoded 5' primer with a J-beta primer mix, a second PCR ran for about 7 to 12 cycles. TCRdb itself ran the 5' RACE reads through MiXCR, one entry per CDR3 protein. The data show roughly 730,000 distinct CDR3 sequences, around three fifths seen once. Sequences were obtained from blood. Receptor source: a man aged 40-55 years in good health.

The gene calls are TRBV27 and TRBJ2-5, with TRBD1 matching over 9 bases. With 3 bases clipped from V and 4 bases from J, the junction kept 12 bases outside the gene matches. Germline-derived CDR1 and CDR2 are MNHEY and SMNVEV (reference sequence). The CDR3 has 17 amino acids. CDR3 residues: CASSFWGTGSSRETQYF. The DNA for the CDR3 is TGTGCCAGCAGTTTTTGGGGGACAGGGTCATCCCGAGAGACCCAGTACTTC.

The genes are TRBV20-1 and TRBJ2-3, with 9 nucleotides matching TRBD2. CDR3 length: 14 amino acids. V trimming: 3 bases; J trimming: 4 bases; junction bases outside the gene matches: 5. Germline CDR1 reads DFQATT; CDR2 reads SNEGSKA (reference sequence). CDR3 in amino acids: CSASWTSAPDTQYF. For the CDR3, the DNA is TGCAGTGCTAGCTGGACTAGCGCCCCAGATACGCAGTATTTT.